This TCR beta chain was recorded in a study of T cell responses to AZD1222 COVID-19 vaccine. Study findings and constraints: Spike as a whole was targeted by vaccine-associated CD4 TCRs, dominant at 160-218 and 743-854. Among AZD1222 vaccinees, only five to seven were seropositive at baseline.

Trimming shortened V by 2 bases and J by 6 bases, and 15 bases separated the two germline ends. CDR3 length equals 15 residues. Germline CDR1 and CDR2: KGHSH and LQKENI. The table came from immunoSEQ multiplex PCR; TCRdb's copy has only in-frame clones and leaves some out. The table has 85,000 to 120,000 clones, more than 85% seen once; the top ten hold approximately 5%. With regard to this clone: What it binds is unknown.

The material was peripheral blood, obtained on day 0 of AZD1222 vaccination. The receptor was isolated from an adult in good health. The chain couples TRBV18 to TRBJ2-3, with D unresolved. CDR3 sequence (DNA): TGTGCCAGCTCACCAGAAGGGTTCTACGCGGATACGCAGTATTTT. This gives the protein CASSPEGFYADTQYF.